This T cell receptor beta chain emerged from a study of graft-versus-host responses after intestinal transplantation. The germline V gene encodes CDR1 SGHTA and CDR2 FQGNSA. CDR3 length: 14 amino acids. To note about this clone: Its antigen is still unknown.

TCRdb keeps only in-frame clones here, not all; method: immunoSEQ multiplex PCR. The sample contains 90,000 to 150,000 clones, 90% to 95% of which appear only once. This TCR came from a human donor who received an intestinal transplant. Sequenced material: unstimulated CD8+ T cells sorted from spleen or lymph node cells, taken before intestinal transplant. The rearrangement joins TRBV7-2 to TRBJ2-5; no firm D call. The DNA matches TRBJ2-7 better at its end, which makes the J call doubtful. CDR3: CASSLSQAVYEQYF. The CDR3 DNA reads TGTGCCAGCAGCTTGTCCCAGGCTGTCTACGAGCAGTACTTC.